This T cell receptor beta chain was observed in a study of shared T cell receptors in the human thymus. The sample holds a few counts of this clone. Clones were read by immunoSEQ multiplex PCR, and TCRdb kept only the in-frame ones, dropping some. The sample comprises 720,000 or so clones, over 75% of which are singletons, and roughly 0.01% rests with the top ten. These data were likewise used in another study, on human thymus T cells. This second study says: Infants served as donors; they were healthy and Finnish and were having corrective surgery for congenital heart defects. Thymus pieces cut out during corrective heart surgery were the tissue that was used. Use of V and J genes seemed skewed within the thymic and blood repertoires. Related work showed strongly overlapping thymic repertoires across unrelated individuals.

The sample consisted of thymocytes. This clonotype was sampled from a girl less than two years old with a congenital heart defect.

CDR3 in amino acids: CASSPTSGGVWGTDTQYF. DNA of the CDR3: TGTGCCAGCAGCCCGACTAGCGGGGGAGTTTGGGGCACAGATACGCAGTATTTT. V usage is TRBV7-2 and J usage is TRBJ2-3, with 12 bases matching TRBD2. The CDR3 sequence is 18 residues long. Germline CDR1 SGHTA, CDR2 FQGNSA. With 5 bases clipped from V and 1 base from J, the junction kept 10 bases outside the gene matches.